The sequence of this T cell receptor beta chain was determined in a study of blood T cell repertoires in COVID-19. For the study at large: Acute and convalescent COVID-19 specimens originated in the United States, Italy and Spain. T cells, B-cell-depleted T cells, or PBMCs supplied cDNA or gDNA.

Original handling: Cell counts per sample came from amplifying reference gene primers. The repertoire was sequenced with immunoSEQ multiplex PCR; TCRdb's copy has only in-frame clones and lacks some. From that table come the V and J calls and clone size; the DNA was used to work out D and trimming. This table has 100,000 or so clones, roughly 85% appearing once. The V and J ends lost 6 bases and 1 base respectively, with 19 bases between them. The CDR3 has 17 residues. Germline CDR1 and CDR2: MRHNA and SNTAGT. The specimen sequenced was peripheral blood. This receptor was identified in a man aged 45-65 years with acute or convalescent COVID-19. The genes are TRBV6-4 and TRBJ2-4; the D gene is possibly TRBD1 (6 bases). In DNA form, the CDR3 reads TGTGCCAGCAGCCGGCCTTACAGGGTAATGGCCAAAAACATTCAGTACTTC. It specifies CASSRPYRVMAKNIQYF.